These 32 T cell receptor beta chains were all obtained from the same sample, sequenced in a study of cytomegalovirus exposure and HLA in healthy donors. This table comes from immunoSEQ multiplex PCR, and its TCRdb copy is limited to in-frame clones, with some not included. The profile shows 330,000 or so clones, roughly 88% of them singletons. Sequenced: PBMCs. The receptor source for this set is a young woman in good health and CMV-seronegative.

Concerning this clone: The sample carries other DNA sequences with the same CDR3. The rearrangement joins TRBV29-1 to TRBJ2-1; 9 nucleotides match TRBD2. The CDR3 loop spans 14 amino acids. With 3 bases clipped from V and 8 bases from J, the junction kept 8 bases outside the gene matches. Germline CDR1 SQVTM, CDR2 ANQGSEA. In DNA form, the CDR3 reads TGCAGCGTTGACGGGCGGGAGGGCCTCGATGAGCAGTTCTTC. Translated, it gives CSVDGREGLDEQFF.

The chain recombines TRBV7-3 with TRBJ2-5; 7 nucleotides match TRBD1. This CDR3 region has 15 residues. From germline, CDR1 is SGHTA and CDR2 FQGTGA. V gave up 6 bases and J gave up 4 bases; unmatched junction bases: 11. CDR3 in DNA: TGTGCCAGCAGTCCTTCGTCCGACAGGGTAGAGACCCAGTACTTC. Its translation is CASSPSSDRVETQYF.

The chain uses TRBV11-1 and TRBJ2-1; possible D gene TRBD2, 6 bases. The CDR3 extends over 17 amino acids. Trimming removed 5 bases from V and 6 bases from J, with 23 bases in between. Per germline, CDR1 SGHAT and CDR2 FQDESV (reference sequence). CDR3 sequence (DNA): TGTGCCAGCAGCCGGAGCCCCGGGACTGTCGGCCCCAATGAGCAGTTCTTC. Encoded protein: CASSRSPGTVGPNEQFF. The variable domain in full, completed from reference TRBV11-1 and TRBJ2-1, reads EAEVAQSPRYKITEKSQAVAFWCDPISGHATLYWYRQILGQGPELLVQFQDESVVDDSQLPKDRFSAERLKGVDSTLKIQPAELGDSAMYLCASSRSPGTVGPNEQFFGPGTRLTVL.

The chain has TRBV19 and TRBJ1-5, with 11 bases matching TRBD1. The CDR3 covers 18 residues. Germline loops: CDR1 LNHDA, CDR2 SQIVND (reference sequence). The J segment lost 4 bases and the V segment lost 3 bases, leaving 11 bases of the junction unmatched. CDR3 region: CASSITSGGTGGNQPQHF. The CDR3 DNA is TGTGCCAGTAGTATCACCAGCGGGGGGACAGGGGGGAATCAGCCCCAGCATTTT.

This chain joins TRBV7-9 and TRBJ1-1; 9 positions agree with TRBD1. J was trimmed by 8 bases and V by 3 bases; bases with no gene match: 7. Germline CDR1 SEHNR, CDR2 FQNEAQ (reference sequence). The CDR3 extends over 14 amino acids. In DNA, the CDR3 is TGTGCCAGCAGCTTGGGACAGGGAGGTTTAGAAGCTTTCTTT. Amino acid sequence: CASSLGQGGLEAFF.

The chain is built from TRBV28 and TRBJ1-4, with D hard to call. CDR3 length equals 13 residues. In germline, CDR1 is MDHEN, CDR2 SYDVKM. V lost 1 base to trimming and J lost 5 bases, with 5 bases between them. CDR3 DNA: TGTGCCAGCAGTTTATTCAGGAATGAAAAACTGTTTTTT. It specifies CASSLFRNEKLFF.

This clone was counted a few times. This chain uses TRBV7-2 with TRBJ2-1, with 7 bases that match TRBD1. Germline V CDR1 and CDR2: SGHTA, FQGNSA. The V gene end was trimmed by 4 bases and the J gene end by 11 bases; junction bases not matched to a gene: 8. This CDR3 comprises 13 residues. The CDR3 here is CASSSYDRAKQFF. CDR3 DNA sequence: TGTGCCAGCAGCTCCTACGACAGGGCGAAGCAGTTCTTC.

The chain links TRBV5-4 to TRBJ2-7; the D is unclear. Trimming took off 3 bases at V and 3 bases at J, with 10 bases between the two ends. CDR3 size: 13 residues. Germline CDR1 SGHNT, CDR2 YYREEE (reference sequence). The CDR3 is CASSSSSNYEQYF. The CDR3 coding sequence is TGTGCCAGCAGCTCTAGTAGCAACTACGAGCAGTACTTC.

This clone was seen only once. The chain uses TRBV7-2 and TRBJ2-1; weak D call: TRBD2 (6 bases). The CDR3 contains 14 residues. Trimming took 3 bases from V and 2 from J, leaving 8 bases between them. CDR1 SGHTA and CDR2 FQGNSA come from the germline V gene. CDR3 DNA sequence: TGTGCCAGCAGCTTCCGGACTACCTACAATGAGCAGTTCTTC. This encodes CASSFRTTYNEQFF. Drawing the rest from reference TRBV7-2 and TRBJ2-1, the complete variable domain is GAGVSQSPSNKVTEKGKDVELRCDPISGHTALYWYRQSLGQGLEFLIYFQGNSAPDKSGLPSDRFSAERTGGSVSTLTIQRTQQEDSAVYLCASSFRTTYNEQFFGPGTRLTVL.

The rearrangement links TRBV5-6 to TRBJ1-2, with D tentatively TRBD1 (5 bases). Trimming left V 0 bases short and J 5 bases short, with 5 bases between. Germline CDR1 SGHDT, CDR2 YYEEEE. The CDR3 runs 12 residues. CDR3 loop: CASSLEGYGYTF. CDR3 nucleotides: TGTGCCAGCAGCTTGGAGGGGTATGGCTACACCTTC.

The chain links TRBV7-9 to TRBJ2-7, with a tentative D call TRBD1 (6 bases). Germline CDR1 reads SEHNR; CDR2 reads FQNEAQ (reference sequence). The ends were cut back, 1 base at V and 4 bases at J, with 11 bases in the middle. The CDR3 length is 14 residues. The CDR3 reads CASSLEGETYEQYF. DNA of the CDR3: TGTGCCAGCAGCTTAGAGGGGGAGACTTACGAGCAGTACTTC.

This chain connects TRBV19 to TRBJ2-7; possibly TRBD1 for D (5 bases). The CDR3 extends over 14 amino acids. The germline gives CDR1 LNHDA, CDR2 SQIVND (reference sequence). Trimming shortened V by 1 base and J by 3 bases, and 10 bases separated the two germline ends. The CDR3 nucleotides are TGTGCCAGTAGTATAGGGGCGCAGGGCTACGAGCAGTACTTC. As protein: CASSIGAQGYEQYF.

This chain joins TRBV4-1 and TRBJ1-3; perhaps TRBD1 as D (6 bases). V lost 4 bases and J lost 2, with 12 bases in between. The CDR3 is made up of 15 amino acids. Germline CDR1 MGHRA, CDR2 YSYEKL. This chain's CDR3 is CASSPATGAGNTIYF. Written as DNA, the CDR3 is TGCGCCAGCAGCCCCGCGACAGGCGCTGGAAACACCATATATTTT.

V gene TRBV4-3 combines with J gene TRBJ2-1; D may be TRBD1 (5 bases). CDR3 length: 15 amino acids. Trimming removed 2 bases at V and 2 bases at J, with 10 bases between. Germline values: CDR1 LGHNA, CDR2 YSLEER. The CDR3 bases are TGCGCCAGCAGCCAAAGGGGCGGACCCTACAATGAGCAGTTCTTC. It yields the protein CASSQRGGPYNEQFF.

V is TRBV7-2 and J is TRBJ2-5; 7 positions agree with TRBD1. Germline V CDR1 and CDR2: SGHTA, FQGNSA. The CDR3 consists of 14 residues. Trimming removed 5 bases from V and 5 bases from J; junction bases left unmatched: 8. CDR3 nucleotide sequence: TGTGCCAGCAGCCAGGGGGTGGGGCTGGAGACCCAGTACTTC. This sequence encodes CASSQGVGLETQYF. Looking up the rest from reference TRBV7-2 and TRBJ2-5 gives the full variable domain: GAGVSQSPSNKVTEKGKDVELRCDPISGHTALYWYRQSLGQGLEFLIYFQGNSAPDKSGLPSDRFSAERTGGSVSTLTIQRTQQEDSAVYLCASSQGVGLETQYFGPGTRLLVL.

V gene TRBV29-1 combines with J gene TRBJ1-1, with no clear D. V dropped 4 bases and J dropped 5 bases, with 5 bases sitting between them. The length of the CDR3 is 10 residues. The V gene's germline CDR1 is SQVTM and CDR2 ANQGSEA. The DNA of the CDR3 is TGCAGCGTTGCGGTTACTGAAGCTTTCTTT. This translates into CSVAVTEAFF.

This chain connects TRBV15 to TRBJ2-2; D may be TRBD1 (5 bases). Trimming left V 6 bases short and J 3 bases short, with 8 bases between. CDR1 is LNHNV and CDR2 is YYDKDF in the germline V gene (reference sequence). This CDR3 has 13 amino acids. The CDR3 region is CATRYRHTGELFF. The CDR3, as DNA: TGTGCCACCAGGTACAGGCACACCGGGGAGCTGTTTTTT.

The chain carries TRBV29-1 and TRBJ2-1; the match to TRBD1 covers 8 bases. V gave up 6 bases and J gave up 9 bases; unmatched junction bases: 10. CDR3 length: 13 amino acids. Germline V CDR1 and CDR2: SQVTM, ANQGSEA. CDR3 DNA: TGCAGCGTCGGACAGGGCAATGGAGGTGAGCAGTTCTTC. Translating it yields CSVGQGNGGEQFF.

This chain joins TRBV28 and TRBJ1-5; TRBD1 matches 8 bases. Germline-derived CDR1 and CDR2 are MDHEN and SYDVKM. This CDR3 region has 19 residues. J was trimmed by 6 bases and V by 5 bases; bases with no gene match: 21. The CDR3 DNA sequence: TGTGCCAGCAGTGACCAACCCGGACAGGGCGCGTCCTCAGGTCAGCCCCAGCATTTT. Translating gives CASSDQPGQGASSGQPQHF.

The V gene is TRBV6-5, the J gene TRBJ2-1; 8 bases agree with TRBD2. Losses at the gene ends were 0 bases for V and 6 bases for J; bases not matched to a gene: 7. Germline loops: CDR1 MNHEY, CDR2 SVGAGI. The CDR3 extends over 16 amino acids. This CDR3 is CASSYSIAAGGNEQFF. CDR3 DNA: TGTGCCAGCAGTTACTCGATAGCCGCGGGGGGCAATGAGCAGTTCTTC.

The chain couples TRBV15 to TRBJ2-3; D is possibly TRBD1 (6 bases). Trimming cost V 1 base and J 4 bases, with 15 bases left between them. The CDR3 runs 16 residues. Germline CDR1 is LNHNV and CDR2 is YYDKDF (reference sequence). CDR3 residues: CATSRAGRGRADTQYF. The CDR3, as DNA: TGTGCCACCAGCAGAGCTGGCAGGGGAAGAGCAGATACGCAGTATTTT.

In the case of this clone: An end of the junction does not agree with germline; a read error may underlie this. The rearrangement uses TRBV7-2 and TRBJ1-4; no definite D call. CDR1 is SGHTA and CDR2 is FQGNSA in the germline V gene. This CDR3 has 13 residues. The CDR3 DNA reads as TGTGCCAGCAGCCCCCGGACGGAGGACCCGCCCTATTTT. Amino acid sequence: CASSPRTEDPPYF.

V gene TRBV9 combines with J gene TRBJ2-7, with TRBD1 matching over 10 bases. Germline loops: CDR1 SGDLS, CDR2 YYNGEE. With V trimmed by 4 bases and J by 7 bases, 8 bases remained unmatched. The CDR3 has 14 amino acids. The CDR3 DNA follows: TGTGCCAGCAGCCGGGGGACAGGGGTGAGAGAGCAGTACTTC. It yields the protein CASSRGTGVREQYF.

V is TRBV10-3 and J is TRBJ2-7; 13 bases are a match to TRBD2. The CDR3 spans 15 residues. Germline V CDR1 and CDR2: ENHRY, SYGVKD. The J segment lost 3 bases and the V segment lost 5 bases, leaving 4 bases of the junction unmatched. The CDR3 DNA sequence: TGTGCCATCAGTCCCGGACTAGCGGGAGACTACGAGCAGTACTTC. As protein: CAISPGLAGDYEQYF.

The chain combines TRBV5-1 with TRBJ2-3; 8 bases agree with TRBD2. Germline V lookup: CDR1 SGHRS, CDR2 YFSETQ. Trimming took 4 bases from V and 2 from J; bases not matched to a gene: 3. The CDR3 is made up of 14 amino acids. The CDR3 is CASSTSGLTDTQYF. DNA for the CDR3: TGCGCCAGCAGCACTAGCGGCCTCACAGATACGCAGTATTTT.

The V and J genes are TRBV9 and TRBJ2-3; 13 nucleotides agree with TRBD2. The CDR3 covers 16 residues. V shed 4 bases, J shed 4 bases, and the junction held 6 bases outside the gene matches. Germline V lookup: CDR1 SGDLS, CDR2 YYNGEE. The CDR3 region has the DNA TGTGCCAGCAGCCCACTAGCGGGAGGGGCCGCAGATACGCAGTATTTT. Its translation is CASSPLAGGAADTQYF.

The chain joins TRBV15 to TRBJ2-5; 7 bases align to TRBD2. The germline gives CDR1 LNHNV, CDR2 YYDKDF (reference sequence). Trimming cost V 3 bases and J 2 bases; bases outside gene matches: 6. The CDR3 loop spans 15 amino acids. The CDR3 sequence is CATSRPGGEQETQYF. DNA for the CDR3: TGTGCCACCAGCAGGCCGGGGGGTGAACAAGAGACCCAGTACTTC.

The gene calls are TRBV5-1 and TRBJ2-5, with 11 bases that match TRBD2. The germline V gene has CDR1 SGHRS and CDR2 YFSETQ. V lost 4 bases and J lost 2; bases outside the gene matches: 4. This CDR3 is 15 amino acids long. The CDR3 spells CASSPGLAGQETQYF. CDR3 nucleotides: TGCGCCAGCAGCCCCGGACTAGCGGGTCAAGAGACCCAGTACTTC.

V is TRBV28 and J is TRBJ2-3, with 8 nucleotides matching TRBD1. Unmatched junction bases numbered 4, after V lost 2 bases and J lost 6 bases. Germline loops: CDR1 MDHEN, CDR2 SYDVKM. There are 14 residues in the CDR3. The CDR3 DNA sequence: TGTGCCAGCAGTTTAGCGGACAGGGTGGATACGCAGTATTTT. Residues: CASSLADRVDTQYF.

The chain is built from TRBV27 and TRBJ2-1; 12 positions match TRBD2. Looked up from germline, CDR1 is MNHEY and CDR2 is SMNVEV (reference sequence). The trim removed 4 bases at V and 2 bases at J, leaving 9 bases unmatched. This CDR3 is 18 amino acids long. In nucleotides, the CDR3 is TGTGCCAGCAGTTCCCTTACTAGCGGGGGGCCGACCTACAATGAGCAGTTCTTC. Protein product: CASSSLTSGGPTYNEQFF.

About this clone: The sample carries other DNA sequences with the same CDR3. This chain joins TRBV7-9 and TRBJ1-5; 7 positions match TRBD1. Germline lookup yields CDR1 SEHNR and CDR2 FQNEAQ (reference sequence). The trim removed 5 bases at V and 6 bases at J, leaving 1 base unmatched. The CDR3 totals 12 residues. CDR3 sequence: CASSPGGQPQHF. DNA of the CDR3: TGTGCCAGCAGCCCAGGGGGTCAGCCCCAGCATTTT.

V is TRBV2 and J is TRBJ1-4; D may be TRBD1 (5 bases). Deletions cut 3 bases from V and 8 bases from J, with 13 bases between. The CDR3 totals 14 residues. The germline V gene has CDR1 SNHLY and CDR2 FYNNEI. CDR3 DNA sequence: TGTGCCAGCAGTGAGGGCAGGGTAGGAGAAAAACTGTTTTTT. It codes for CASSEGRVGEKLFF. The variable domain in full, with the rest retrieved from reference TRBV2 and TRBJ1-4, is EPEVTQTPSHQVTQMGQEVILRCVPISNHLYFYWYRQILGQKVEFLVSFYNNEISEKSEIFDDQFSVERPDGSNFTLKIRSTKLEDSAMYFCASSEGRVGEKLFFGSGTQLSVL.